What follows are 6 T cell receptor beta chains derived from one specimen sequenced in a study of T cell responses to AZD1222 COVID-19 vaccine. Clones were read by immunoSEQ multiplex PCR, and TCRdb kept only the in-frame ones, dropping some. The profile covers 98,000 or so clones, with roughly nine tenths appearing a single time and 3.1% taken by the ten largest. Specimen: peripheral blood, collected on day 0 of MenACWY control vaccination. The receptors were sampled from an adult in good health.

The chain carries TRBV27 and TRBJ1-4, with D perhaps TRBD1 (5 bases). Trimming took off 6 bases at V and 7 bases at J, with 18 bases between the two ends. The CDR3 extends over 15 amino acids. The V gene's germline CDR1 is MNHEY and CDR2 SMNVEV (reference sequence). The CDR3 region has the DNA TGTGCCAGCAGCGAGCTGGGGCCATTTGGTGAAAAACTGTTTTTT. It specifies CASSELGPFGEKLFF. Variable domain in full (rest from reference TRBV27 and TRBJ1-4): EAQVTQNPRYLITVTGKKLTVTCSQNMNHEYMSWYRQDPGLGLRQIYYSMNVEVTDKGDVPEGYKVSRKEKRNFPLILESPSPNQTSLYFCASSELGPFGEKLFFGSGTQLSVL.

Only a few counts were recorded for this clone. The CDR3 protein is CASSEGQGYEQYF. In DNA, the CDR3 is TGCGCCAGCAGTGAAGGACAGGGCTACGAGCAGTACTTC. The rearrangement links TRBV10-1 to TRBJ2-7, with TRBD1 matching 8 bases. CDR3 length: 13 residues. Germline V gene sequence: CDR1 WNHNN, CDR2 SYGVQD (reference sequence). V lost 3 bases, J lost 3 bases, and 1 base stayed unmatched.

The chain links TRBV4-3 to TRBJ2-6; D call uncertain. The germline V and J ends were trimmed by 7 bases and 2 bases, with 9 bases remaining between them. Germline CDR1 and CDR2: LGHNA and YSLEER. The CDR3 has 14 residues. CDR3 bases: TGCGCCAGCAACTCCGATGCTGGGGCCAACGTCCTGACTTTC. It codes for CASNSDAGANVLTF.

The chain combines TRBV12-2 with TRBJ1-1; the table's D call TRBD1 went unverified against the DNA. TRBV12-2 is an annotated pseudogene. This CDR3 has 14 residues. The CDR3 DNA reads as TGTGCAAGTCGCACCTTGGACAGCTACACTGAAGCTTTCTTT. Translating it yields CASRTLDSYTEAFF.

This sequence joins TRBV7-9 and TRBJ2-2; D may correspond to TRBD1 or TRBD2 (5 bases each). Germline V gene sequence: CDR1 SEHNR, CDR2 FQNEAQ (reference sequence). CDR3 size: 17 residues. V was shortened by 1 base and J by 8 bases, with 20 bases between the two germline ends. As DNA, the CDR3 is TGTGCCAGCAGCTTAGAGAGAGGGGCCTTCTCTCTAGGGGAGCTGTTTTTT. Translating gives CASSLERGAFSLGELFF.

The gene calls are TRBV2 and TRBJ1-5; 7 positions match TRBD1. From germline, CDR1 is SNHLY and CDR2 FYNNEI. With 6 bases clipped from V and 0 bases from J, the junction kept 8 bases outside the gene matches. This CDR3 has 16 residues. The CDR3 protein is CASSDPTGYSNQPQHF. CDR3 nucleotide sequence: TGTGCCAGCAGCGACCCGACAGGGTATAGCAATCAGCCCCAGCATTTT. Variable domain in full (rest from reference TRBV2 and TRBJ1-5): EPEVTQTPSHQVTQMGQEVILRCVPISNHLYFYWYRQILGQKVEFLVSFYNNEISEKSEIFDDQFSVERPDGSNFTLKIRSTKLEDSAMYFCASSDPTGYSNQPQHFGDGTRLSIL.